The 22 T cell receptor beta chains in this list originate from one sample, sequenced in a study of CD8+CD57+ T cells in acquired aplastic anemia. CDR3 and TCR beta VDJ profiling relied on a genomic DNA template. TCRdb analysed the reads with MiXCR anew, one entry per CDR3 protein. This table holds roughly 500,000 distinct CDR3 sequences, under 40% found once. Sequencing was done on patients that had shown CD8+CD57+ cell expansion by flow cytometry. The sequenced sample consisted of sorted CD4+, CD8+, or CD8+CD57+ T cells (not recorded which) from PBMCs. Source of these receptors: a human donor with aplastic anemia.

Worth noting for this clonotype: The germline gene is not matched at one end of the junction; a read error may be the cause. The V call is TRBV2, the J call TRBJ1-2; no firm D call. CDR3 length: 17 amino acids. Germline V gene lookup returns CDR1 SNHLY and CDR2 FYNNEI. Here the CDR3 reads CAGRSGVRGRGNYGYTF. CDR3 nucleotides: TGTGCCGGCAGGTCGGGTGTGCGGGGTAGAGGTAACTATGGCTACACCTTC.

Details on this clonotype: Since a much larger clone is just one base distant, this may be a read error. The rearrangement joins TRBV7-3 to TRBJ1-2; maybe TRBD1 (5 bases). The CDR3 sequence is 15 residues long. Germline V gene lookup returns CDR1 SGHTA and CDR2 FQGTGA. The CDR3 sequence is CACSPSGGVSYGYTF. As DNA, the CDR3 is TGTGCCTGCAGCCCCTCCGGAGGGGTTAGCTATGGCTACACCTTC. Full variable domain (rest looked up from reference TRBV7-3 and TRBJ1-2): GAGVSQTPSNKVTEKGKYVELRCDPISGHTALYWYRQSLGQGPEFLIYFQGTGAADDSGLPNDRFFAVRPEGSVSTLKIQRTERGDSAVYLCACSPSGGVSYGYTFGSGTRLTVV.

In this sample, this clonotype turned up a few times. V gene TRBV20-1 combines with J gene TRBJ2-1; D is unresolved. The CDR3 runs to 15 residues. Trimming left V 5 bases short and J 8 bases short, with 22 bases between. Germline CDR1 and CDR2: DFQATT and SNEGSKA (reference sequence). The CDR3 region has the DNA TGCAGTGCTCAACCGGGCCAACGACCTTCGGATGAGCAGTTCTTC. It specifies CSAQPGQRPSDEQFF.

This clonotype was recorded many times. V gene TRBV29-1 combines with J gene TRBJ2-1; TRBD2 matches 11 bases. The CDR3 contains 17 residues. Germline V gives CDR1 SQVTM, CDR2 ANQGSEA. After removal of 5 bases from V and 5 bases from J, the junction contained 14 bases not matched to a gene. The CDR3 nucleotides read TGCAGCGTTCTCATAGCGGGAGGGCGGTCGCAACACAATGAGCAGTTCTTC. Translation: CSVLIAGGRSQHNEQFF.

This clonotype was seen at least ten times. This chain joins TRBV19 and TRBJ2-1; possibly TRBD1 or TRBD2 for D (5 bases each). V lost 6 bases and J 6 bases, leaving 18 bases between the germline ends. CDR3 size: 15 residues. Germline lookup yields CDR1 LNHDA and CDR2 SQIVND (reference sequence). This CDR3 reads CASSWSTRDLNEQFF. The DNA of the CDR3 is TGTGCCAGTAGCTGGTCGACGAGGGACCTCAATGAGCAGTTCTTC.

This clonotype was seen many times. The CDR3 spells CASSLDSWASEQYF. The CDR3 region has the DNA TGCGCCAGCAGCTTGGATTCATGGGCATCCGAGCAGTACTTC. The chain is built from TRBV5-1 and TRBJ2-7; D gene ambiguous. This CDR3 comprises 14 residues. V lost 0 bases and J lost 6, with 13 bases in between. Looked up from germline, CDR1 is SGHRS and CDR2 is YFSETQ.

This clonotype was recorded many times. The CDR3 loop reads CSASWTTSYEQYF. CDR3 nucleotides: TGCAGTGCTAGCTGGACTACCTCCTACGAGCAGTACTTC. V gene TRBV20-1 combines with J gene TRBJ2-7; D might be TRBD2 (6 bases). V was cut by 3 bases and J by 0 bases, with 9 bases left in between. CDR3 size: 13 residues. The germline gives CDR1 DFQATT, CDR2 SNEGSKA (reference sequence).

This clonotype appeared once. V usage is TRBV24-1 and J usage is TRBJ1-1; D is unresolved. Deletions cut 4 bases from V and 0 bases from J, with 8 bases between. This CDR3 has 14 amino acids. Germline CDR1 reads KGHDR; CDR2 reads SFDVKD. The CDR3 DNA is TGTGCCACCAGTGAGCCGCCTATGAACACTGAAGCTTTCTTT. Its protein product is CATSEPPMNTEAFF.

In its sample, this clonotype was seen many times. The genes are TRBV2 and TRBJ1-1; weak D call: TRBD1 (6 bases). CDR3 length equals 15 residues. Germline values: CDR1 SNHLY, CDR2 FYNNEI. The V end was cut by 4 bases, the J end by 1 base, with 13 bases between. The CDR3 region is CASSGVGGANTEAFF. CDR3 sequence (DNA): TGTGCCAGCAGTGGGGTGGGGGGGGCGAACACTGAAGCTTTCTTT. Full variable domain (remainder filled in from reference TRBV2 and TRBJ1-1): EPEVTQTPSHQVTQMGQEVILRCVPISNHLYFYWYRQILGQKVEFLVSFYNNEISEKSEIFDDQFSVERPDGSNFTLKIRSTKLEDSAMYFCASSGVGGANTEAFFGQGTRLTVV.

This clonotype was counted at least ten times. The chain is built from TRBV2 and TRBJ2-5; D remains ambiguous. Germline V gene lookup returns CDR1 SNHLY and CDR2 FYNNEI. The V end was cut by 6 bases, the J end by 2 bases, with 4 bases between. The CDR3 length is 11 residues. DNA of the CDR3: TGTGCCAGCAGCCAACAAGAGACCCAGTACTTC. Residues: CASSQQETQYF. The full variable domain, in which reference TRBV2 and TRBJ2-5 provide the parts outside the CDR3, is EPEVTQTPSHQVTQMGQEVILRCVPISNHLYFYWYRQILGQKVEFLVSFYNNEISEKSEIFDDQFSVERPDGSNFTLKIRSTKLEDSAMYFCASSQQETQYFGPGTRLLVL.

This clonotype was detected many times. The CDR3 DNA follows: TGTGCCAGCAGCTGGCGGGAGGGTCGTAATCAGCCCCAGCATTTT. Its translation is CASSWREGRNQPQHF. V gene TRBV5-6 combines with J gene TRBJ1-5, with no clear D. Trimming left V 3 bases short and J 4 bases short, with 14 bases between. The CDR3 totals 15 residues. The germline V gene encodes CDR1 SGHDT and CDR2 YYEEEE.

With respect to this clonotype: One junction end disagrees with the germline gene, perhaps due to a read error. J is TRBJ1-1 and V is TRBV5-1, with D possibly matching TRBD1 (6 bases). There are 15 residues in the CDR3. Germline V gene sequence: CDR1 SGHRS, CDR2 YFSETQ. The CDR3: CARSLGAGEGTEAFF. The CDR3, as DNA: TGCGCCCGCAGCTTGGGGGCAGGGGAAGGCACTGAAGCTTTCTTT.

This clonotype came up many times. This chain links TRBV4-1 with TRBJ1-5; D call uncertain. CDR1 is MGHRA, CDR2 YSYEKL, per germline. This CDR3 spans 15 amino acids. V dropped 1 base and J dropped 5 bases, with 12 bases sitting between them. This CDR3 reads CASSQGPDQDQPQHF. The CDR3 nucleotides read TGCGCCAGCAGCCAAGGCCCAGATCAAGATCAGCCCCAGCATTTT.

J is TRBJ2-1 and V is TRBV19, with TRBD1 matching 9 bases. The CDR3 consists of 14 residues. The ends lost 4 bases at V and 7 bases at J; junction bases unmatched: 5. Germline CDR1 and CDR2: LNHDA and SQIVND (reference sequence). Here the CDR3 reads CASSNRDRVNEQFF. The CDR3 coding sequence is TGTGCCAGTAGTAACCGGGACAGGGTTAATGAGCAGTTCTTC.

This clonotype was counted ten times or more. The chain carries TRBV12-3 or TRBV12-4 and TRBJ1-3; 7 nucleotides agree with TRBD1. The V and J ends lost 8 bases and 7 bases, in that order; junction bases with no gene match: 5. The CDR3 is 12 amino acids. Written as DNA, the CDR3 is TGTGCCAGCGAAACGACAGGGAACACCATATATTTT. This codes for CASETTGNTIYF.

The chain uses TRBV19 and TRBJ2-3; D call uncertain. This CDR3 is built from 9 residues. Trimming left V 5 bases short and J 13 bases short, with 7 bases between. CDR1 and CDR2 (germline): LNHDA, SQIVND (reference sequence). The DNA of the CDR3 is TGTGCCAGTAGTCTGTATAAGTATTTT. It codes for CASSLYKYF.

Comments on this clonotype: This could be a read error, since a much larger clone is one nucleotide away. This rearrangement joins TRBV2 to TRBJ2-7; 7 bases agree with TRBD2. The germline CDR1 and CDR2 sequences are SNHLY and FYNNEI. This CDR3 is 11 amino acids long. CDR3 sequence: CASTAGGELYF. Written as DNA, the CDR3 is TGTGCCAGCACCGCTGGGGGGGAGCTGTACTTC.

The CDR3, as DNA: TGTGCCAGCAGAGCCCGGGACAGCCGTACAGATACGCAGTATTTT. Its protein is CASRARDSRTDTQYF. The chain joins TRBV11-2 to TRBJ2-3; 7 bases line up with TRBD1. In germline, CDR1 is SGHAT, CDR2 FQNNGV. The CDR3 extends over 15 amino acids. After removal of 6 bases from V and 3 bases from J, the junction contained 9 bases not matched to a gene.

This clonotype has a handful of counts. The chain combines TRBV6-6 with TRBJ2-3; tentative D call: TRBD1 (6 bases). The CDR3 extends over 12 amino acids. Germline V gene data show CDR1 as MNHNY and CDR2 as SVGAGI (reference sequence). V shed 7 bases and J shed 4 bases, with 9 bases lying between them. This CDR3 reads CASISGADTQYF. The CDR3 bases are TGTGCCAGCATATCAGGGGCAGATACGCAGTATTTT.

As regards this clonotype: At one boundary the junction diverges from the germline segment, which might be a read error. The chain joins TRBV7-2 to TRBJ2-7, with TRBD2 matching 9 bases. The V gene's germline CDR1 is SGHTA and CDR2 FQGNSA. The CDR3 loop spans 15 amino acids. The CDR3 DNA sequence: TGCGCCAGCAGTATGGTTAGCGGGAGCTCCTACGAGCAGTACTTC. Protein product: CASSMVSGSSYEQYF.

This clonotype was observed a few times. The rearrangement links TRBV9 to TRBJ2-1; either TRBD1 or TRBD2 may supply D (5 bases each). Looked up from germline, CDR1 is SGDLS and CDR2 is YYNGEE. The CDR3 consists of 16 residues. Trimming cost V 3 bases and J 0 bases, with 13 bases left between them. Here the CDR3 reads CASSASGHNSYNEQFF. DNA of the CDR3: TGTGCCAGCAGCGCAAGCGGACACAACTCCTACAATGAGCAGTTCTTC.

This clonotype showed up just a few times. CDR3 region: CAIGRPGELFF. The DNA of the CDR3 is TGTGCCATCGGGAGGCCCGGGGAGCTGTTTTTT. This chain joins TRBV11-1 and TRBJ2-2; the match to TRBD2 covers 7 bases. The germline gives CDR1 SGHAT, CDR2 FQDESV (reference sequence). V lost 10 bases to trimming and J lost 6 bases; unmatched junction nucleotides: 2. This CDR3 is 11 amino acids long. Looking up the rest from reference TRBV11-1 and TRBJ2-2 gives the full variable domain: EAEVAQSPRYKITEKSQAVAFWCDPISGHATLYWYRQILGQGPELLVQFQDESVVDDSQLPKDRFSAERLKGVDSTLKIQPAELGDSAMYLCAIGRPGELFFGEGSRLTVL.